These T cell receptor beta chains were read from a single sample in a study of blood T cell repertoires in COVID-19. Generated by immunoSEQ multiplex PCR, the TCRdb table keeps only in-frame clones and is missing some. Of 75,000 to 95,000 clones in the sample, approximately 86% were seen once. Sequenced: peripheral blood. These receptors originate from a man in his fifties with acute or convalescent COVID-19. The CDR3 runs from the conserved cysteine through the conserved F or W. D genes are given only for firm matches. Size values are once, few and many counts, or a class for expanded clones, and some rows have none.

v_call | clone_size | d_call | cdr3_aa
TRBV6-5 | . | . | CASSYGGSGTEAFF
TRBV6-5 | . | . | CASRSGTDTQYF
TRBV29-1 | . | . | CSVVGGRGEKLFF
TRBV9 | . | . | CASSVLGVGTEAFF
TRBV14 | . | . | CASSPLGAVGTDTQYF
TRBV14 | once | . | CASSQGARQAGVETQYF
TRBV6-2/TRBV6-3 | . | TRBD1 | CASSYNPGGGNTEAFF
TRBV5-1 | once | . | CASSLGTVPGGRGFNEQFF
TRBV7-8 | . | TRBD2 | CASGRTGGAVSGTGELFF
TRBV9 | . | TRBD2 | CASSVVLSGENYNEQFF
TRBV7-9 | few | . | CASSLRSQGGYEQYF
TRBV19 | few | TRBD1 | CASTTQGAGNQPQHF
TRBV5-1 | . | . | CASSLGLESYEQYF
TRBV18 | . | . | CASSQLSGGMTEAFF
TRBV7-2 | . | TRBD2 | CASSITSGGSTDTQYF
TRBV6-5 | . | . | CASRTLSSQNTEAFF
TRBV6-5 | . | TRBD1 | CASRETGSYEQYF
TRBV10-3 | . | . | CAISQTDEAFF
TRBV29-1 | . | TRBD1 | CSVARTGNYGYTF
TRBV28 | . | . | CASSASTGSFYGYTF
TRBV25-1 | few | . | CASRNRDGYTF
TRBV20-1 | . | . | CSALAPDGYTF
TRBV5-4 | . | . | CASSWGGESSYNEQFF
TRBV19 | . | TRBD1 | CASSRGAGSIAFF
TRBV2 | . | . | CASSAGENSPLHF
TRBV4-2 | . | TRBD1 | CASSQDILTGDYGYTF
TRBV5-1 | . | TRBD2 | CASSLGGGSTDTQYF
TRBV7-2 | . | . | CASSPTSTAGELFF
TRBV24-1 | . | . | CATSDWKAGTSYEQYF
TRBV21-1 | . | . | CASSKVGGPGSSGANVLTF
TRBV10-3 | once | . | CAISPSGEKLFF
TRBV6-5 | once | TRBD1 | CASSRQGLSGNTIYF
TRBV19 | . | . | CASSISPGGTSKNIQYF
TRBV7-3 | . | TRBD2 | CASSFSGSSYNEQFF
TRBV6-2/TRBV6-3 | few | . | CASSEFYEQYF
TRBV5-4 | . | . | CASSLGPISFDTEAFF
TRBV5-1 | . | . | CASSLWGGSSYNEQFF
TRBV5-4 | . | TRBD2 | CASSLLLAGGVGTDTQYF
TRBV19 | . | . | CASSILNTEAFF
TRBV7-2 | . | . | CASSQGQGSNFQPQHF
TRBV7-2 | . | . | CASSAMIQETQYF
TRBV19 | . | . | CASSIPGGAGNRPQHF
TRBV2 | . | TRBD2 | CASRGPGGNTDTQYF